This TCR beta chain was found in a study of blood T cell repertoires in COVID-19. TCRdb keeps only in-frame clones here, not all; method: immunoSEQ multiplex PCR. Of about 130,000 clones in the sample, approximately 83% are singletons; the top ten hold about 15%. V was pared by 3 bases and J by 14 bases, with 10 bases of the junction left unmatched. The CDR3 has 13 amino acids. Germline CDR1 GTSNPN, CDR2 SVGIG (reference sequence). The source of this sequence is a woman between 50 and 59 years old with acute or convalescent COVID-19. The chain has TRBV30 and TRBJ1-6, with TRBD1 matching over 7 bases. Specimen: peripheral blood. The CDR3 DNA reads TGTGCCTGGAGACTCGACAGGGTTGGGACCCTCCACTTT. Encoded protein: CAWRLDRVGTLHF.